This is a list of T cell receptor beta chains from one sample in a study of T cells in Graves' hyperthyroidism and ophthalmopathy. TCRdb re-analysed the multiplex PCR reads in MiXCR, keeping a single row per CDR3 protein. Among more than 300,000 distinct CDR3 sequences listed, over 11% were seen once. The sample consisted of blood. Receptor source: an older woman with Graves' hyperthyroidism. CDR3s include the opening cysteine and the closing phenylalanine or tryptophan. D genes are given only for firm matches. Size is stated for part of the rows, as once, few or many counts, or as a class when the clone is expanded.

CDR3 protein	CDR3 DNA	J gene	V gene	clone size	D gene
CASSQDPPPLTNEKLFF	TGCGCCAGCAGCCAAGATCCCCCTCCCCTAACTAATGAAAAACTGTTTTTT	TRBJ1-4	TRBV4-1	.	.
CASSSYRDPNYEQYF	TGTGCCAGCAGTAGCTACAGGGATCCCAACTACGAGCAGTACTTC	TRBJ2-7	TRBV7-9	.	.
CSAPDLGTDTQYF	TGCAGCGCGCCTGATCTTGGCACAGATACGCAGTATTTT	TRBJ2-3	TRBV29-1	few	.
CATSDRSQGIEGYTF	TGTGCCACCAGTGATCGCTCCCAGGGGATTGAGGGCTACACCTTC	TRBJ1-2	TRBV24-1	.	.
CASSLLAFETQYF	TGTGCCAGCAGCCTACTAGCGTTCGAGACCCAGTACTTC	TRBJ2-5	TRBV7-9	few	TRBD2
CSARAVLDPLEDTQYF	TGCAGTGCTAGGGCGGTACTCGACCCTCTTGAGGATACGCAGTATTTT	TRBJ2-3	TRBV20-1	many	.
CASSLEQMNTEAFF	TGCGCCAGCAGCTTGGAACAAATGAACACTGAAGCTTTCTTT	TRBJ1-1	TRBV5-1	many	.
CASTPASKRDYEQFF	TGTGCCAGCACCCCAGCTTCCAAAAGGGACTATGAGCAGTTCTTC	TRBJ2-1	TRBV5-6	many	.
CASSSRDRNEQFF	TGTGCCAGCAGTTCCCGGGACCGTAATGAGCAGTTCTTC	TRBJ2-1	TRBV6-2/TRBV6-3	many	.
CASSQALASLSGNTIYF	TGTGCCAGCAGCCAAGCCCTCGCAAGCCTCTCTGGAAACACCATATATTTT	TRBJ1-3	TRBV5-6	few	.
CASAPGAGASDTQYF	TGCGCCAGCGCCCCAGGGGCGGGAGCCTCAGATACGCAGTATTTT	TRBJ2-3	TRBV5-1	many	.
CSAGGLAGRETQYF	TGCAGTGCGGGGGGACTAGCGGGAAGGGAGACCCAGTACTTC	TRBJ2-5	TRBV20-1	many	TRBD2
CASSEAYVGQRSGSEQFF	TGTGCCAGCAGTGAAGCATATGTCGGCCAGAGGTCAGGGAGCGAGCAGTTCTTC	TRBJ2-1	TRBV6-1	many	.
CASSLVGRGEQFF	TGTGCCAGCAGCTTAGTAGGGCGGGGCGAGCAGTTCTTC	TRBJ2-1	TRBV11-2	many	.
CAISSGQGIRETQYF	TGTGCCATCAGCTCCGGACAGGGGATCCGTGAGACCCAGTACTTC	TRBJ2-5	TRBV10-3	many	TRBD1
CANSPNYLAGGPDTDTQYF	TGCGCCAACAGCCCAAATTACCTAGCGGGAGGGCCAGATACAGATACGCAGTATTTT	TRBJ2-3	TRBV4-1	.	TRBD2
CASSSWGSGMNNEQFF	TGTGCCAGCAGCTCCTGGGGTAGCGGGATGAACAATGAGCAGTTCTTC	TRBJ2-1	TRBV7-9	.	TRBD2
CASSQGRWWQRGKNEQYF	TGCGCCAGCAGCCAAGGGCGCTGGTGGCAGAGGGGGAAGAACGAGCAGTACTTC	TRBJ2-7	TRBV4-1	.	.
CAWRGILSGRRARGNEQFF	TGTGCCTGGAGGGGAATACTCAGCGGGAGGAGAGCGAGGGGGAATGAGCAGTTCTTC	TRBJ2-1	TRBV30	many	TRBD2
CASSPGQGNAGYTF	TGTGCCAGCTCACCAGGTCAGGGTAACGCTGGCTACACCTTC	TRBJ1-2	TRBV18	.	.
CASSQGGPQSSYNEQFF	TGCGCCAGCAGCCAGGGGGGCCCTCAAAGCTCCTACAATGAGCAGTTCTTC	TRBJ2-1	TRBV4-1	many	.
CASSNSVDYGYTF	TGTGCCAGTAGTAACTCAGTTGACTATGGCTACACCTTC	TRBJ1-2	TRBV19	many	.
CASSDPTGYNEQFF	TGTGCCAGTTCAGACCCGACCGGCTACAATGAGCAGTTCTTC	TRBJ2-1	TRBV28	.	.
CSARDGAGRGPYEQYF	TGCAGTGCTAGAGATGGGGCGGGAAGGGGACCCTACGAGCAGTACTTC	TRBJ2-7	TRBV20-1	many	.
CASSPPVREEQFF	TGTGCCAGCAGCCCACCGGTCAGGGAAGAGCAGTTCTTC	TRBJ2-1	TRBV7-8	many	.
CASSLRLPGIFPYEQYF	TGTGCCAGCAGCTTAAGACTACCGGGAATATTCCCCTACGAGCAGTACTTC	TRBJ2-7	TRBV5-5	.	.
CASRPPTWNGAQYF	TGTGCCAGCAGGCCTCCTACCTGGAATGGCGCCCAGTACTTC	TRBJ2-5	TRBV6-1	.	.
CASSDRASYNEQFF	TGTGCCAGCAGCGACCGGGCTTCCTACAATGAGCAGTTCTTC	TRBJ2-1	TRBV3-1	many	.
CASRGYSLGTEAFF	TGTGCCAGCAGAGGGTACAGCCTGGGCACTGAAGCTTTCTTT	TRBJ1-1	TRBV27	many	.
CASSLMGGTGVRPEEKLFF	TGTGCCAGCAGCTTAATGGGGGGGACAGGGGTAAGGCCGGAAGAAAAACTGTTTTTT	TRBJ1-4	TRBV7-9	many	TRBD1
CSVQATNEKLFF	TGCAGCGTTCAAGCAACTAATGAAAAACTGTTTTTT	TRBJ1-4	TRBV29-1	.	.
CASSPTQGVGEKLFF	TGTGCCAGCTCACCGACACAGGGGGTTGGGGAAAAACTGTTTTTT	TRBJ1-4	TRBV18	few	TRBD1
CASSEGGGDFTLHF	TGTGCCAGCAGTGAAGGTGGGGGGGACTTCACCCTCCACTTT	TRBJ1-6	TRBV2	many	.
CASSQLGTDTQYF	TGTGCCAGCAGCCAGTTGGGGACAGATACGCAGTATTTT	TRBJ2-3	TRBV3-1	many	.
CASSYQGQGYGYTF	TGTGCCAGCAGTTACCAGGGACAGGGCTATGGCTACACCTTC	TRBJ1-2	TRBV6-8	.	TRBD1
CASSTGGQANEKLFF	TGTGCCAGCAGTACCGGGGGACAAGCAAATGAAAAACTGTTTTTT	TRBJ1-4	TRBV28	many	.
CASKRQEYSNQPQHF	TGTGCCAGCAAACGACAGGAGTATAGCAATCAGCCCCAGCATTTT	TRBJ1-5	TRBV28	.	.
CASSLNLFAGELFF	TGTGCCAGCAGTTTAAATCTCTTCGCCGGGGAGCTGTTTTTT	TRBJ2-2	TRBV12-3/TRBV12-4	few	.
CASSRAGVGETQYF	TGTGCCAGCAGTAGAGCGGGGGTCGGAGAGACCCAGTACTTC	TRBJ2-5	TRBV2	.	TRBD2
CASTGSDTNTEAFF	TGTGCCAGCACGGGTAGCGACACGAACACTGAAGCTTTCTTT	TRBJ1-1	TRBV11-3	.	.
CASSSSGGGTQYF	TGTGCCAGCAGTTCTAGCGGGGGGGGGACCCAGTACTTC	TRBJ2-5	TRBV28	many	TRBD2
CASSEMVNTEAFF	TGTGCCAGCAGTGAGATGGTGAACACTGAAGCTTTCTTT	TRBJ1-1	TRBV6-1	many	.